This TCR beta chain was recorded in a study of T cell responses to AZD1222 COVID-19 vaccine. As to this clone: Antigen: not known.

Clones were read by immunoSEQ multiplex PCR, and TCRdb kept only the in-frame ones, dropping some. This sample has 150,000 to 200,000 clones; 80% to 95% occur once, and the top ten carry roughly 6%. Overall study findings and caveats: Only 5 to 7 AZD1222 recipients tested seropositive at baseline. CD4 TCRs covered the whole spike, strongest at regions 160-218 and 743-854.

The sequence was obtained from an adult who received the AZD1222 COVID-19 vaccine. This specimen was peripheral blood, taken 28 days after the second AZD1222 dose.

As DNA, the CDR3 is TGCAGCGTTGAAGGGACGTTTAGCACAGATACGCAGTATTTT. Residues: CSVEGTFSTDTQYF. The gene calls are TRBV29-1 and TRBJ2-3; D ambiguous. The CDR3 loop spans 14 amino acids. Trimming left V 1 base short and J 0 bases short, with 8 bases between. Germline lookup yields CDR1 SQVTM and CDR2 ANQGSEA.